The 26 T cell receptor beta chains reported below all come from one sample, sequenced in a study of blood T cells in healthy people across ages. Through a sample-barcoded 5' primer and a J-beta primer mix, a second PCR was run for roughly 6 to 12 cycles. One entry per CDR3 protein results from TCRdb running MiXCR on the 5' RACE reads. The table has some 640,000 distinct CDR3 sequences, roughly 50% seen once; the top ten hold roughly 30%. Source material: blood. The source of these receptors is a woman aged 60-75 years in good health.

This clonotype was seen more than once but under ten times. This chain joins TRBV11-2 and TRBJ1-1; a possible D gene is TRBD1 (5 bases). Per the germline V gene, CDR1 is SGHAT and CDR2 is FQNNGV. V was pared by 1 base and J by 5 bases, with 14 bases between. The length of the CDR3 is 15 residues. CDR3 amino acids: CASSLVKGPRTEAFF. The CDR3, as DNA: TGTGCCAGCAGCTTAGTCAAGGGGCCAAGGACTGAAGCTTTCTTT.

The table lists this clonotype with a count of one. The rearrangement uses TRBV28 and TRBJ1-3, with no clear D. The CDR3 spans 10 residues. Trimming shortened V by 10 bases and J by 7 bases, and 8 bases separated the two germline ends. Germline CDR1 is MDHEN and CDR2 is SYDVKM. The CDR3 protein is CATAENTIYF. The CDR3 DNA reads as TGTGCCACCGCGGAGAACACCATATATTTT.

This clonotype was seen a few times. The chain employs TRBV3-1 and TRBJ2-7, with TRBD2 as a possible D gene (5 bases). This CDR3 has 14 amino acids. The germline gives CDR1 LGHDT, CDR2 YNNKEL (reference sequence). Trimming left V 4 bases short and J 7 bases short, with 17 bases between. The CDR3 loop is CASSPFARTGEQYF. The CDR3 DNA reads as TGTGCCAGCAGCCCCTTTGCGCGGACGGGGGAGCAGTACTTC.

The chain combines TRBV6-5 with TRBJ1-6; D is perhaps TRBD1 (5 bases). Between the trimmed V and J ends, which lost 10 bases and 7 bases, there was a span of 14 bases. The germline V gene has CDR1 MNHEY and CDR2 SVGAGI. This CDR3 has 13 amino acids. The chain's CDR3 is CATSDKRNSPLHF. The CDR3 DNA reads TGTGCCACCTCGGACAAGAGGAATTCACCCCTCCACTTT.

This clonotype was found a few times. Compared with germline, one end of the junction differs, possibly owing to a read error. V and J are TRBV7-2 and TRBJ2-7, with D tentatively TRBD2 (6 bases). CDR1 is SGHTA, CDR2 FQGNSA, per germline. The CDR3 has 13 amino acids. CDR3 bases: TGTGCCAGCAGATTAGGAGGCGGGAACGAGCAGTACTTC. Protein sequence: CASRLGGGNEQYF. Together with reference TRBV7-2 and TRBJ2-7, the CDR3 gives the full variable domain: GAGVSQSPSNKVTEKGKDVELRCDPISGHTALYWYRQSLGQGLEFLIYFQGNSAPDKSGLPSDRFSAERTGGSVSTLTIQRTQQEDSAVYLCASRLGGGNEQYFGPGTRLTVT.

In DNA, the CDR3 is TGTGCCATCAGTCCGGGACAAGGAATACTTAATGAAAAACTGTTTTTT. Protein sequence: CAISPGQGILNEKLFF. This chain links TRBV10-3 with TRBJ1-4, with a tentative D call TRBD1 (6 bases). Germline V gives CDR1 ENHRY, CDR2 SYGVKD. V lost 5 bases, J lost 4 bases, and 17 bases lay in between. The length of the CDR3 is 16 residues.

Note on this clonotype: A read error may be the cause here, since a much bigger clone is one base away. This chain joins TRBV6-5 and TRBJ2-1; D may be TRBD2 (6 bases). Germline lookup yields CDR1 MNHEY and CDR2 SVGAGI. This CDR3 is built from 13 residues. In DNA form, the CDR3 reads TGTGCCAGCGCGGGGAGCTCCTACAGTGAGCAGTTCTTC. Translating it yields CASAGSSYSEQFF.

The chain uses TRBV28 and TRBJ2-1; no clear D. Germline CDR1 and CDR2: MDHEN and SYDVKM. V gave up 7 bases and J gave up 2 bases, with 9 bases separating them. The length of the CDR3 is 13 residues. The CDR3 is CASTGSPYNEQFF. The CDR3 DNA follows: TGTGCCAGCACTGGGTCCCCCTACAATGAGCAGTTCTTC.

As DNA, the CDR3 is TGTGCCAGCAGCTTAGTGCCAGTAATCGGGACTAGCGAGCAGTACTTC. Encoded protein: CASSLVPVIGTSEQYF. This rearrangement joins TRBV11-2 to TRBJ2-7; the match to TRBD2 covers 8 bases. The CDR3 sequence is 16 residues long. Trimming cost V 1 base and J 6 bases; bases outside gene matches: 11. CDR1 is SGHAT and CDR2 is FQNNGV in the germline V gene.

The V call is TRBV3-1, the J call TRBJ2-5, with 10 bases identical to TRBD2. The J call could be wrong; TRBJ2-7 is a better fit for the DNA end. There are 14 residues in the CDR3. The germline gives CDR1 LGHDT, CDR2 YNNKEL (reference sequence). Here the CDR3 DNA reads TGTGCCAGCAGCCAGCCGGGACTAGCGAGCGAGCAGTACTTC. It specifies CASSQPGLASEQYF.

The table lists this clonotype with many counts. The gene calls are TRBV6-2 or TRBV6-3 and TRBJ2-7; possibly TRBD2 for D (6 bases). V was clipped by 2 bases and J by 2 bases, with 13 bases between them. Germline CDR1 reads MNHEY; CDR2 reads SVGEGT. This CDR3 spans 15 amino acids. CDR3 in amino acids: CASSYPTGDAYEQYF. CDR3 sequence (DNA): TGTGCCAGCAGTTACCCGACGGGAGACGCCTACGAGCAGTACTTC.

The chain recombines TRBV12-3 or TRBV12-4 with TRBJ2-3, with 7 nucleotides matching TRBD1. Trimming took 7 bases from V and 0 from J; bases not matched to a gene: 7. The CDR3 runs to 15 residues. The CDR3 bases are TGTGCCAGCACCTTAGGGGACAGAAGCACAGATACGCAGTATTTT. Its protein is CASTLGDRSTDTQYF.

The V gene is TRBV27, the J gene TRBJ1-2; no definite D call. The CDR3 is 14 amino acids. With 5 bases removed from V and 2 bases from J, the gap between germline ends came to 12 bases. Germline assignment: CDR1 MNHEY and CDR2 SMNVEV (reference sequence). CDR3 in amino acids: CASSERLSNYGYTF. CDR3 DNA: TGTGCCAGCAGTGAGAGACTATCGAACTATGGCTACACCTTC.

V and J are TRBV28 and TRBJ2-4, with D unresolved. With the DNA end fitting TRBJ2-5 better, the J assignment may be wrong. This CDR3 spans 14 amino acids. CDR1 MDHEN and CDR2 SYDVKM come from the germline V gene. CDR3 amino acids: CASSTFRPPRTQYF. Here the CDR3 DNA reads TGTGCCAGCAGTACCTTTAGGCCCCCAAGGACCCAGTACTTC.

The rearrangement links TRBV7-8 to TRBJ2-1; tentatively, D is TRBD1 (7 bases). The CDR3 is 14 residues long. Per the germline V gene, CDR1 is SGHVS and CDR2 is FQNEAQ. V was trimmed by 7 bases and J by 7 bases, leaving 17 bases between them. CDR3 region: CASTGGGRWNEQFF. DNA for the CDR3: TGTGCCAGCACAGGAGGGGGCCGGTGGAATGAGCAGTTCTTC.

This clonotype was seen a handful of times. The V gene is TRBV20-1, the J gene TRBJ2-7, with 8 bases aligning to TRBD2. The CDR3 has 15 residues. CDR1 and CDR2 from the germline V gene are DFQATT and SNEGSKA (reference sequence). The junction had 9 bases not matched to a gene; V was cut back by 0 bases and J by 5 bases. The CDR3 DNA reads as TGCAGTGCTAGAGATCGGAGCGGGAGAGGACACGAGCAGTACTTC. It encodes CSARDRSGRGHEQYF.

This clonotype was seen more than once but under ten times. The genes are TRBV29-1 and TRBJ2-4; D possibly matches TRBD1 or TRBD2 (5 bases each). Germline V CDR1 and CDR2: SQVTM, ANQGSEA. The CDR3 length is 13 residues. Between the trimmed V and J ends, which lost 7 bases and 0 bases, there was a span of 10 bases. The DNA of the CDR3 is TGCAGCGCTGGGACCCTAGCCAAAAACATTCAGTACTTC. It is translated as CSAGTLAKNIQYF.

The rearrangement uses TRBV20-1 and TRBJ2-7; D gene unclear. The closer fit of TRBJ2-5 to the DNA end suggests the J call may be wrong. Per germline, CDR1 DFQATT and CDR2 SNEGSKA (reference sequence). This CDR3 is 15 amino acids long. The CDR3 DNA reads as TGCAGTGCTAGCGCAGGCACCACGATTCGGGAGACCCAGTACTTC. This sequence encodes CSASAGTTIRETQYF.

This chain links TRBV7-9 with TRBJ2-6; D tentatively reads TRBD1 or TRBD2 (6 bases each). Germline assignment: CDR1 SEHNR and CDR2 FQNEAQ (reference sequence). This CDR3 region has 18 residues. The V gene lost 1 base and the J gene lost 4 bases, with 17 bases spanning the gap. The CDR3 sequence is CASSLERGAVRGANVLTF. Written as DNA, the CDR3 is TGTGCCAGCAGCTTAGAAAGGGGGGCGGTAAGAGGGGCCAACGTCCTGACTTTC.

This clonotype was found a few times. This chain uses TRBV5-1 with TRBJ2-1; D is unclear. There are 15 residues in the CDR3. The ends were cut back, 2 bases at V and 7 bases at J, with 16 bases in the middle. Germline CDR1 SGHRS, CDR2 YFSETQ. The CDR3 DNA reads TGCGCCAGCAGCTTCCGGGCTCACTCGTTGAATGAGCAGTTCTTC. Protein: CASSFRAHSLNEQFF.

The rearrangement joins TRBV7-8 to TRBJ2-1, with 7 positions matching TRBD2. V lost 0 bases, J lost 5 bases, and 4 bases stayed unmatched. The CDR3 has 15 residues. Germline V gene data show CDR1 as SGHVS and CDR2 as FQNEAQ. This CDR3 is CASSLAPSGNNEQFF. The CDR3 DNA reads TGTGCCAGCAGCTTAGCTCCGAGCGGGAACAATGAGCAGTTCTTC.

This clonotype rates as medium-sized. The chain recombines TRBV5-1 with TRBJ2-3; D tentatively fits TRBD1 or TRBD2 (5 bases each). The CDR3 is 15 residues long. Germline V lookup: CDR1 SGHRS, CDR2 YFSETQ. Trimming took off 1 base at V and 5 bases at J, with 14 bases between the two ends. The DNA of the CDR3 is TGCGCCAGCAGCTTGCCCGGGGACGGATTAGATACGCAGTATTTT. This sequence encodes CASSLPGDGLDTQYF.

This clonotype occurred once. This chain uses TRBV20-1 with TRBJ1-2; TRBD1 matches at 9 bases. CDR3 length: 13 amino acids. Losses at the gene ends were 5 bases for V and 6 bases for J; bases not matched to a gene: 7. CDR1 is DFQATT and CDR2 is SNEGSKA in the germline V gene (reference sequence). CDR3 sequence reads: CSAHSGTGNGYTF. The CDR3 DNA reads as TGCAGTGCTCATTCCGGGACAGGGAATGGCTACACCTTC.

This clonotype was recorded at least ten times. V gene TRBV7-2 combines with J gene TRBJ2-3; maybe TRBD2 (6 bases). V was trimmed by 2 bases and J by 2 bases, leaving 11 bases between them. Germline CDR1 SGHTA, CDR2 FQGNSA. The CDR3 extends over 15 amino acids. The CDR3 DNA sequence: TGTGCCAGCAGCTTAAATGGACTAAACACAGATACGCAGTATTTT. It encodes CASSLNGLNTDTQYF. The full variable domain, rest sourced from reference TRBV7-2 and TRBJ2-3, is GAGVSQSPSNKVTEKGKDVELRCDPISGHTALYWYRQSLGQGLEFLIYFQGNSAPDKSGLPSDRFSAERTGGSVSTLTIQRTQQEDSAVYLCASSLNGLNTDTQYFGPGTRLTVL.

This rearrangement joins TRBV6-1 to TRBJ1-6, with D perhaps matching TRBD1 (5 bases). This CDR3 is 16 amino acids long. The V end lost 7 bases, the J end lost 10 bases, and 23 bases lay between the germline ends. CDR1 and CDR2 from the germline V gene are MNHNS and SASEGT. CDR3 residues: CASKGLPMFLVSPLHF. The CDR3 DNA reads TGTGCCAGCAAGGGACTCCCAATGTTCCTGGTGTCACCCCTCCACTTT.

This clonotype has more than one count but fewer than ten. CDR3 DNA: TGTGCCAGCAGCGGGGACAGGAATAATTCACCCCTCCACTTT. It is translated as CASSGDRNNSPLHF. The rearrangement uses TRBV13 and TRBJ1-6, with 8 positions matching TRBD1. Germline assignment: CDR1 PRHDT and CDR2 FYEKMQ (reference sequence). The CDR3 contains 14 residues. After removal of 5 bases from V and 5 bases from J, the junction contained 2 bases not matched to a gene.